Each of the 32 T cell receptor beta chains below was sequenced from the same sample in a study of T cell responses to AZD1222 COVID-19 vaccine. Only in-frame clones appear in the TCRdb table, and some are missing; sequencing was by immunoSEQ multiplex PCR. The data contain some 130,000 clones, 70% to 90% of them singletons. Sequences were derived from peripheral blood, sampled on day 0 of AZD1222 vaccination. The receptor source for this set is an adult in good health.

The chain couples TRBV6-5 to TRBJ1-1; D perhaps matches TRBD1 (5 bases). The CDR3 is 14 amino acids. CDR1 and CDR2 from the germline V gene are MNHEY and SVGAGI. V was clipped by 6 bases and J by 10 bases, with 21 bases between them. The CDR3 sequence is CASRADRRSGGAFF. In nucleotides, the CDR3 is TGTGCCAGCAGGGCTGACAGAAGGTCAGGTGGAGCTTTCTTT.

J is TRBJ1-4 and V is TRBV5-1; D is possibly TRBD1 (6 bases). This CDR3 is 14 amino acids long. V shed 4 bases and J shed 7 bases, with 14 bases lying between them. Germline V gene lookup returns CDR1 SGHRS and CDR2 YFSETQ. In nucleotides, the CDR3 is TGCGCCAGCAGCCCCAGGGGAGTTAGTGAAAAACTGTTTTTT. As protein: CASSPRGVSEKLFF.

The chain couples TRBV7-2 to TRBJ1-1; 8 nucleotides line up with TRBD1. This CDR3 contains 16 residues. V was clipped by 1 base and J by 5 bases; unmatched bases: 9. Germline V CDR1 and CDR2: SGHTA, FQGNSA. CDR3 sequence: CASSLDLGTGGTEAFF. The CDR3 DNA reads TGTGCCAGCAGCTTAGATTTGGGTACAGGGGGAACTGAAGCTTTCTTT.

The J gene is TRBJ2-3, the V gene TRBV7-2, with 11 positions matching TRBD2. The CDR3 runs to 16 residues. Germline V gene sequence: CDR1 SGHTA, CDR2 FQGNSA. After removal of 5 bases from V and 5 bases from J, the junction contained 9 bases not matched to a gene. The CDR3 DNA reads TGTGCCAGCAGCCGCTCTAGCGGGGGGACGGAAGATACGCAGTATTTT. It codes for CASSRSSGGTEDTQYF.

This chain uses TRBV11-2 with TRBJ1-2, with D uncertain. CDR3 length equals 15 residues. Germline CDR1 is SGHAT and CDR2 is FQNNGV. V gave up 0 bases and J gave up 1 base, with 9 bases separating them. The chain's CDR3 is CASSLDGVDNYGYTF. The CDR3, as DNA: TGTGCCAGCAGCTTAGATGGGGTAGATAACTATGGCTACACCTTC.

V usage is TRBV28 and J usage is TRBJ1-5; D possibly corresponds to TRBD1 (6 bases). CDR1 MDHEN and CDR2 SYDVKM come from the germline V gene. The CDR3 contains 16 residues. The V gene lost 3 bases and the J gene lost 1 base, with 13 bases spanning the gap. The CDR3 bases are TGTGCCAGCAGTTTTATCAGGGGTGGCAGCAATCAGCCCCAGCATTTT. The encoded protein is CASSFIRGGSNQPQHF.

This chain links TRBV7-3 with TRBJ1-2; D gene ambiguous. Germline loops: CDR1 SGHTA, CDR2 FQGTGA. The CDR3 loop spans 15 amino acids. V lost 0 bases, J lost 4 bases, and 12 bases lay in between. CDR3 nucleotide sequence: TGTGCCAGCAGCTTAACGGAGGGCGGGAGCTATGGCTACACCTTC. Amino acid sequence: CASSLTEGGSYGYTF. The variable domain in full, with the rest retrieved from reference TRBV7-3 and TRBJ1-2, is GAGVSQTPSNKVTEKGKYVELRCDPISGHTALYWYRQSLGQGPEFLIYFQGTGAADDSGLPNDRFFAVRPEGSVSTLKIQRTERGDSAVYLCASSLTEGGSYGYTFGSGTRLTVV.

V is TRBV7-2 and J is TRBJ2-1, with D possibly matching TRBD2 (5 bases). The germline V and J ends were trimmed by 3 bases and 7 bases, with 10 bases remaining between them. Germline values: CDR1 SGHTA, CDR2 FQGNSA. The CDR3 covers 13 residues. The CDR3 sequence is CASSFIASNEQFF. CDR3 coding DNA: TGTGCCAGCAGCTTTATAGCGTCAAATGAGCAGTTCTTC.

The chain uses TRBV12-5 and TRBJ1-1, with D possibly TRBD1 on 6 matching bases. V was clipped by 5 bases and J by 4 bases, with 14 bases between them. CDR3 length equals 14 residues. Germline CDR1 is LGHNT and CDR2 is FRNRAP. The CDR3 region is CASGTSSGVTEAFF. In DNA, the CDR3 is TGTGCTAGTGGTACTTCTTCAGGGGTCACTGAAGCTTTCTTT.

The CDR3 DNA reads as TGTGCCAGCAGCGGCCGGGACAGGGTCTACTATGGCTACACCTTC. It specifies CASSGRDRVYYGYTF. The genes are TRBV4-2 and TRBJ1-2, with 9 bases matching TRBD1. V gave up 5 bases and J gave up 3 bases; unmatched junction bases: 7. CDR1 and CDR2 (germline): LGHNA, YNFKEQ. The CDR3 is 15 residues long.

J is TRBJ2-3 and V is TRBV6-5; TRBD2 might be the D (6 bases). The CDR3 runs 14 residues. With 8 bases removed from V and 2 bases from J, the gap between germline ends came to 14 bases. Germline V gives CDR1 MNHEY, CDR2 SVGAGI. This chain's CDR3 is CASSPGGATDTQYF. The CDR3, as DNA: TGTGCCAGCTCCCCCGGCGGGGCCACAGATACGCAGTATTTT.

This chain uses TRBV16 with TRBJ1-1, with D maybe TRBD1 (5 bases). Between the trimmed V and J ends, which lost 4 bases and 6 bases, there was a span of 18 bases. The CDR3 sequence is 15 residues long. The germline V gene has CDR1 KGHSY and CDR2 FQNENV. The CDR3, as DNA: TGTGCCAGCAGCCCCTGGGCCACGGGGGAGGCTGAAGCTTTCTTT. Protein: CASSPWATGEAEAFF.

The rearrangement links TRBV16 to TRBJ1-2, with D unresolved. The V end lost 4 bases, the J end lost 5 bases, and 5 bases lay between the germline ends. CDR3 size: 11 residues. Germline V gene sequence: CDR1 KGHSY, CDR2 FQNENV. The CDR3 DNA reads TGTGCCAGCAGCCTAGTTTATGGCTACACCTTC. Translation gives CASSLVYGYTF.

This sequence joins TRBV28 and TRBJ2-7; no clear D. The CDR3 consists of 12 residues. The germline V gene has CDR1 MDHEN and CDR2 SYDVKM. V lost 6 bases to trimming and J lost 2 bases, with 8 bases between them. Written as DNA, the CDR3 is TGTGCCAGCAGGACTCTCCCCTACGAGCAGTACTTC. Its translation is CASRTLPYEQYF.

This chain links TRBV4-3 with TRBJ1-1; 10 positions match TRBD1. Per germline, CDR1 LGHNA and CDR2 YSLEER. This CDR3 is built from 22 residues. V dropped 4 bases and J dropped 1; count of bases not matched to a gene: 24. Here the CDR3 DNA reads TGCGCCAGCAGCCGATCCTCATCCGGAATCGGGGGACAGGGGTTTCCGAACACTGAAGCTTTCTTT. This gives the protein CASSRSSSGIGGQGFPNTEAFF.

J is TRBJ2-1 and V is TRBV12-5, with 11 bases matching TRBD2. Germline assignment: CDR1 LGHNT and CDR2 FRNRAP. The CDR3 covers 15 residues. V lost 1 base and J lost 4; bases outside the gene matches: 0. CDR3 loop: CASGLGLAGYNEQFF. CDR3 DNA sequence: TGTGCTAGTGGTTTGGGACTAGCGGGATACAATGAGCAGTTCTTC.

The rearrangement uses TRBV5-1 and TRBJ2-7, with no clear D. Per the germline V gene, CDR1 is SGHRS and CDR2 is YFSETQ. The CDR3 consists of 15 residues. V shed 3 bases and J shed 0 bases, with 13 bases lying between them. CDR3 sequence (DNA): TGCGCCAGCAGCTACTCCGGAACTTTCTCCTACGAGCAGTACTTC. It translates to CASSYSGTFSYEQYF.

This chain uses TRBV5-1 with TRBJ2-7; D not resolved. V lost 3 bases to trimming and J lost 3 bases, with 10 bases between them. Germline V gives CDR1 SGHRS, CDR2 YFSETQ. There are 13 residues in the CDR3. The CDR3 DNA is TGCGCCAGCAGCTCGATTGGGGACTACGAGCAGTACTTC. Its translation: CASSSIGDYEQYF.

The chain joins TRBV6-5 to TRBJ2-6; 7 positions match TRBD1. This CDR3 contains 15 residues. The germline CDR1 and CDR2 sequences are MNHEY and SVGAGI. The V and J ends lost 9 bases and 0 bases, in that order; junction bases with no gene match: 5. The chain's CDR3 is CASKTGFSGANVLTF. The CDR3 nucleotides read TGTGCCAGTAAGACAGGGTTCTCTGGGGCCAACGTCCTGACTTTC.

The chain combines TRBV18 with TRBJ1-1; possibly TRBD1 for D (5 bases). CDR1 is KGHSH and CDR2 is LQKENI in the germline V gene. This CDR3 spans 14 amino acids. V lost 0 bases and J 1 base, leaving 6 bases between the germline ends. The CDR3 DNA reads as TGTGCCAGCTCACCACCGAGGGGGAACACTGAAGCTTTCTTT. It specifies CASSPPRGNTEAFF. Full variable domain (remainder filled in from reference TRBV18 and TRBJ1-1): NAGVMQNPRHLVRRRGQEARLRCSPMKGHSHVYWYRQLPEEGLKFMVYLQKENIIDESGMPKERFSAEFPKEGPSILRIQQVVRGDSAAYFCASSPPRGNTEAFFGQGTRLTVV.

The V call is TRBV11-1, the J call TRBJ1-1, with D unclear. V was clipped by 1 base and J by 4 bases, with 10 bases between them. Germline CDR1 and CDR2: SGHAT and FQDESV (reference sequence). This CDR3 has 14 residues. The CDR3 loop reads CASSLVGFGTEAFF. The DNA of the CDR3 is TGTGCCAGCAGCTTAGTAGGGTTCGGCACTGAAGCTTTCTTT.

The V gene is TRBV7-8, the J gene TRBJ1-1, with unresolved D. The CDR3 runs 17 residues. The V gene's germline CDR1 is SGHVS and CDR2 FQNEAQ. Trimming removed 5 bases at V and 1 base at J, with 20 bases between. The CDR3 bases are TGTGCCAGCAGCCCAAAAGTGGGCCGGATCGGGAACACTGAAGCTTTCTTT. Translation gives CASSPKVGRIGNTEAFF.

V gene TRBV12-5 combines with J gene TRBJ1-1; D possibly corresponds to TRBD1 (6 bases). The CDR3 totals 13 residues. Germline V CDR1 and CDR2: LGHNT, FRNRAP. V shed 3 bases and J shed 2 bases, with 7 bases lying between them. Here the CDR3 DNA reads TGTGCTAGTGGTTTACAGGGAAACACTGAAGCTTTCTTT. Its protein is CASGLQGNTEAFF. Using reference TRBV12-5 and TRBJ1-1 for the parts outside the CDR3, the full variable domain is DARVTQTPRHKVTEMGQEVTMRCQPILGHNTVFWYRQTMMQGLELLAYFRNRAPLDDSGMPKDRFSAEMPDATLATLKIQPSEPRDSAVYFCASGLQGNTEAFFGQGTRLTVV.

In DNA form, the CDR3 reads TGTGCCAGCAGTTTATCGGGCTACTCGGGGGTAGGCTACACCTTC. Amino acid sequence: CASSLSGYSGVGYTF. This sequence joins TRBV27 and TRBJ1-2; maybe TRBD1 (5 bases). Between the trimmed V and J ends, which lost 0 bases and 8 bases, there was a span of 16 bases. Germline V gene lookup returns CDR1 MNHEY and CDR2 SMNVEV (reference sequence). This CDR3 has 15 residues.

The chain recombines TRBV27 with TRBJ1-2; D possibly corresponds to TRBD1 (5 bases). Between the trimmed V and J ends, which lost 5 bases and 5 bases, there was a span of 9 bases. Germline loops: CDR1 MNHEY, CDR2 SMNVEV (reference sequence). CDR3 length: 12 residues. The CDR3 reads CASSPGLYGYTF. The CDR3 bases are TGTGCCAGCAGTCCGGGACTGTATGGCTACACCTTC.

V and J are TRBV6-2 or TRBV6-3 and TRBJ2-1; the match to TRBD2 covers 14 bases. Germline lookup yields CDR1 MNHEY and CDR2 SVGEGT. The CDR3 runs 17 residues. V shed 5 bases, J shed 10 bases, and the junction held 13 bases outside the gene matches. The CDR3, as DNA: TGTGCCAGCAGTAACCTACCGGGACTAGCGGGAGACTGGGAGCAGTTCTTC. Translation: CASSNLPGLAGDWEQFF.

The V and J genes are TRBV4-2 and TRBJ2-3; possible D gene TRBD2, 6 bases. Between the trimmed V and J ends, which lost 2 bases and 6 bases, there was a span of 27 bases. The germline CDR1 and CDR2 sequences are LGHNA and YNFKEQ. The CDR3 is 19 amino acids. Written as DNA, the CDR3 is TGTGCCAGCAGCCAACTGATACGACGTGGGACTCCCGGGGAGGATACGCAGTATTTT. Its protein product is CASSQLIRRGTPGEDTQYF.

The rearrangement links TRBV7-2 to TRBJ1-5, with TRBD1 matching over 8 bases. J was trimmed by 4 bases and V by 4 bases; bases with no gene match: 6. This CDR3 region has 15 residues. Looked up from germline, CDR1 is SGHTA and CDR2 is FQGNSA. The DNA of the CDR3 is TGTGCCAGCAGCTCCCCCGGGACAGGAAATCAGCCCCAGCATTTT. Amino acids: CASSSPGTGNQPQHF.

CDR3 nucleotide sequence: TGTGCCAGCAGAACCCGGGAGGGCGGGGAGCTGTTTTTT. This translates into CASRTREGGELFF. The chain has TRBV5-4 and TRBJ2-2; 8 nucleotides agree with TRBD2. The germline V gene encodes CDR1 SGHNT and CDR2 YYREEE (reference sequence). The CDR3 totals 13 residues. After removal of 5 bases from V and 7 bases from J, the junction contained 4 bases not matched to a gene.

The chain carries TRBV19 and TRBJ2-3, with 9 bases aligning to TRBD2. Germline V gene data show CDR1 as LNHDA and CDR2 as SQIVND (reference sequence). The CDR3 length is 15 residues. The J segment lost 4 bases and the V segment lost 3 bases, leaving 5 bases of the junction unmatched. The DNA of the CDR3 is TGTGCCAGTAGTATGGTAGCGGGAGTAGCAGATACGCAGTATTTT. Amino acids: CASSMVAGVADTQYF.

The chain couples TRBV5-1 to TRBJ2-1; the match to TRBD1 covers 7 bases. After removal of 3 bases from V and 5 bases from J, the junction contained 2 bases not matched to a gene. Germline V gene lookup returns CDR1 SGHRS and CDR2 YFSETQ. The CDR3 extends over 13 amino acids. CDR3 sequence reads: CASSWGQNNEQFF. The CDR3 region has the DNA TGCGCCAGCAGCTGGGGACAGAACAATGAGCAGTTCTTC.

V is TRBV28 and J is TRBJ1-1, with a weak D call TRBD1 (6 bases). Germline lookup yields CDR1 MDHEN and CDR2 SYDVKM. The CDR3 sequence is 13 residues long. V gave up 5 bases and J gave up 1 base, with 8 bases separating them. CDR3 loop: CASSTGKNTEAFF. DNA of the CDR3: TGTGCCAGCAGTACAGGGAAGAACACTGAAGCTTTCTTT.